What follows describes a single T cell receptor beta chain. Germline V gives CDR1 MDHEN, CDR2 SYDVKM. The CDR3 totals 18 residues. Deletions cut 3 bases from V and 5 bases from J, with 23 bases between. The data originate from a study of blood T cell repertoires in COVID-19. Whole-study context: Samples taken during acute and convalescent COVID-19 were collected in the United States, Italy and Spain.

Cohorts were determined from participant-reported clinical history. Repertoires were generated with immunoSEQ multiplex PCR, while TCRdb's copy carries only in-frame clones and drops some. This table holds roughly 400,000 clones, about 88% found once. Sequencing was carried out using PBMCs or T cells enriched from blood (not recorded which). The sequence came from a woman under 30 who had been exposed to COVID-19. The V and J genes are TRBV28 and TRBJ1-5, with D maybe TRBD1 (5 bases). The chain's CDR3 is CASSLLTIRGGLDQPQHF. The CDR3 coding sequence is TGTGCCAGCAGTTTGCTAACTATTCGGGGGGGTCTAGATCAGCCCCAGCATTTT.